This T cell receptor beta chain was captured by sequencing in a study of shared clonotypes between healthy human individuals. The table came from immunoSEQ multiplex PCR; TCRdb's copy has only in-frame clones and leaves some out. The sample lists 550,000 to 800,000 clones; around 72% were seen once. Between the trimmed V and J ends, which lost 6 bases and 10 bases, there was a span of 18 bases. Per the germline V gene, CDR1 is LGHNA and CDR2 is YNFKEQ. The CDR3 consists of 13 residues. This clone occurred a few times. The chain links TRBV4-2 to TRBJ1-1; maybe TRBD1 (5 bases). This receptor was obtained from a woman between 25 and 40 years old in good health. The sequencing sample was made of memory CD4+ T cells sorted from blood. Subset reported: CD45RA-negative fraction. CDR3 DNA sequence: TGTGCCAGCAGTCAAACTGAGGCAGGGATAGCTTTCTTT. Translating it yields CASSQTEAGIAFF.